Shown below are 29 T cell receptor beta chains from a single sample sequenced in a study of cytomegalovirus exposure and HLA in healthy donors. Primers for the PCR totalled 60 Vbeta and 13 Jbeta. Profiled with immunoSEQ multiplex PCR; TCRdb holds only in-frame clones, not every one. The sample yields 170,000 or so clones, over 75% seen once. The sample comprised PBMCs. The receptors derive from a man between 60 and 75 years old in good health and CMV-seronegative.

This clone occurred once. The CDR3 region has the DNA TGTGCCAGCAGCTTAGGACAGGGCCCTTTGCAGCCCCAGCATTTT. Translation: CASSLGQGPLQPQHF. This chain uses TRBV11-2 with TRBJ1-5; 7 positions agree with TRBD1. V was pared by 1 base and J by 7 bases, with 7 bases of the junction left unmatched. The CDR3 is 15 amino acids. The germline V gene has CDR1 SGHAT and CDR2 FQNNGV.

The genes are TRBV6-4 and TRBJ1-5; weak D call: TRBD1 (5 bases). This CDR3 has 13 residues. CDR1 is MRHNA, CDR2 SNTAGT, per germline. Trimming shortened V by 1 base and J by 6 bases, and 7 bases separated the two germline ends. The DNA of the CDR3 is TGTGCCAGCAGTGACTTCGGGGGTCAGCCCCAGCATTTT. This gives the protein CASSDFGGQPQHF.

This sequence joins TRBV6-6 and TRBJ1-2; a possible D gene is TRBD1 (5 bases). The CDR3 runs to 14 residues. CDR1 is MNHNY, CDR2 SVGAGI, per germline (reference sequence). Trimming took 6 bases from V and 0 from J, leaving 11 bases between them. The CDR3 is CASSQRGANYGYTF. DNA of the CDR3: TGTGCCAGCAGCCAACGGGGGGCTAACTATGGCTACACCTTC.

The genes are TRBV6-1 and TRBJ2-2; tentative D call: TRBD1 (5 bases). The ends were cut back, 6 bases at V and 1 base at J, with 12 bases in the middle. CDR1 MNHNS and CDR2 SASEGT come from the germline V gene. The CDR3 runs to 15 residues. This chain's CDR3 is CASRAGIGNTGELFF. The CDR3 DNA follows: TGTGCCAGCAGAGCAGGGATCGGGAACACCGGGGAGCTGTTTTTT.

The chain has TRBV5-6 and TRBJ2-5, with 7 bases lining up with TRBD2. Germline values: CDR1 SGHDT, CDR2 YYEEEE. CDR3 length equals 15 residues. V dropped 1 base and J dropped 1; count of bases not matched to a gene: 4. CDR3 amino acids: CASSLPGGPQETQYF. Written as DNA, the CDR3 is TGTGCCAGCAGCTTGCCGGGGGGTCCCCAAGAGACCCAGTACTTC. Full variable domain (rest looked up from reference TRBV5-6 and TRBJ2-5): DAGVTQSPTHLIKTRGQQVTLRCSPKSGHDTVSWYQQALGQGPQFIFQYYEEEERQRGNFPDRFSGHQFPNYSSELNVNALLLGDSALYLCASSLPGGPQETQYFGPGTRLLVL.

The rearrangement links TRBV5-4 to TRBJ2-7; 15 nucleotides match TRBD2. V lost 3 bases, J lost 3 bases, and 4 bases stayed unmatched. The CDR3 totals 16 residues. In germline, CDR1 is SGHNT, CDR2 YYREEE (reference sequence). This chain's CDR3 is CASSSGLAGGGYEQYF. The DNA for the CDR3 is TGTGCCAGCAGCTCCGGACTAGCGGGAGGGGGCTACGAGCAGTACTTC. Full variable domain (missing parts from reference TRBV5-4 and TRBJ2-7): ETGVTQSPTHLIKTRGQQVTLRCSSQSGHNTVSWYQQALGQGPQFIFQYYREEENGRGNFPPRFSGLQFPNYSSELNVNALELDDSALYLCASSSGLAGGGYEQYFGPGTRLTVT.

This clone appeared a few times. The chain carries TRBV4-1 and TRBJ2-3, with TRBD1 as a possible D gene (6 bases). The CDR3 runs 16 residues. In germline, CDR1 is MGHRA, CDR2 YSYEKL. Trimming took off 0 bases at V and 1 base at J, with 11 bases between the two ends. The CDR3 sequence: CASSQDSSGGTDTQYF. The DNA for the CDR3 is TGCGCCAGCAGCCAAGATTCGTCAGGGGGCACAGATACGCAGTATTTT.

As to this clone: The sample contains more than one DNA sequence encoding this CDR3. The chain links TRBV5-1 to TRBJ2-5; TRBD1 agrees at 7 bases. Germline loops: CDR1 SGHRS, CDR2 YFSETQ. V shed 4 bases and J 1 base; nucleotides not matched to a gene: 7. This CDR3 spans 15 amino acids. CDR3 protein: CASSPLTGSQETQYF. The CDR3 DNA reads as TGCGCCAGCAGCCCGCTGACAGGGAGCCAAGAGACCCAGTACTTC.

The count of this clone is one. The genes are TRBV19 and TRBJ1-2; a weak D match, TRBD1 (6 bases). V dropped 5 bases and J dropped 5 bases, with 18 bases sitting between them. Germline CDR1 LNHDA, CDR2 SQIVND (reference sequence). The CDR3 consists of 15 residues. The CDR3 DNA sequence: TGTGCCAGTAGTGCCCTGCGGGGGGCCTTATATGGCTACACCTTC. It specifies CASSALRGALYGYTF. Variable domain in full (rest from reference TRBV19 and TRBJ1-2): DGGITQSPKYLFRKEGQNVTLSCEQNLNHDAMYWYRQDPGQGLRLIYYSQIVNDFQKGDIAEGYSVSREKKESFPLTVTSAQKNPTAFYLCASSALRGALYGYTFGSGTRLTVV.

This clone was found a few times. J is TRBJ2-5 and V is TRBV30, with 10 bases identical to TRBD2. The CDR3 sequence is 15 residues long. Trimming removed 1 base from V and 4 bases from J; junction bases left unmatched: 6. Germline values: CDR1 GTSNPN, CDR2 SVGIG (reference sequence). The CDR3: CAWSAKIAGGETQYF. CDR3 DNA sequence: TGTGCCTGGAGTGCAAAGATAGCGGGAGGAGAGACCCAGTACTTC.

The chain's CDR3 is CASSPNRDSGETQYF. The CDR3 DNA sequence: TGTGCCAGCTCACCAAACCGGGACTCGGGAGAGACCCAGTACTTC. J is TRBJ2-5 and V is TRBV18, with D tentatively TRBD2 (6 bases). The V gene lost 2 bases and the J gene lost 4 bases, with 14 bases spanning the gap. The germline V gene encodes CDR1 KGHSH and CDR2 LQKENI. The CDR3 runs 15 residues.

The rearrangement links TRBV27 to TRBJ2-5, with 8 bases identical to TRBD2. The germline V gene has CDR1 MNHEY and CDR2 SMNVEV (reference sequence). The CDR3 covers 13 residues. V trimming: 2 bases; J trimming: 4 bases; junction bases outside the gene matches: 0. The CDR3 is CASSLAGGETQYF. In DNA form, the CDR3 reads TGTGCCAGCAGTTTAGCGGGGGGAGAGACCCAGTACTTC.

This clone was seen more than once but under ten times. The J gene is TRBJ2-4, the V gene TRBV2, with 10 positions matching TRBD1. Trimming took 5 bases from V and 11 from J; bases not matched to a gene: 6. CDR3 length: 13 amino acids. The V gene's germline CDR1 is SNHLY and CDR2 FYNNEI. CDR3 coding DNA: TGTGCCAGCAGTCTCGGGACAGGGGTTGTTCAGTACTTC. Translation: CASSLGTGVVQYF.

This chain joins TRBV27 and TRBJ2-1; the D gene is possibly TRBD1 (6 bases). The CDR3 is made up of 13 amino acids. Germline CDR1 MNHEY, CDR2 SMNVEV (reference sequence). V was shortened by 5 bases and J by 2 bases, with 7 bases between the two germline ends. CDR3 loop: CASSPGAYNEQFF. The DNA of the CDR3 is TGTGCCAGCAGTCCAGGGGCCTACAATGAGCAGTTCTTC.

A few counts support this clone. This chain uses TRBV28 with TRBJ2-1; 9 bases map to TRBD2. CDR1 MDHEN and CDR2 SYDVKM come from the germline V gene. The ends lost 5 bases at V and 8 bases at J; junction bases unmatched: 13. The CDR3 extends over 16 amino acids. The CDR3 DNA is TGTGCCAGCAGTCCCGCTGGTTTAGCGGGAGCCTATGAGCAGTTCTTC. This sequence encodes CASSPAGLAGAYEQFF.

The chain uses TRBV5-1 and TRBJ2-6; tentatively, D is TRBD1 (6 bases). The CDR3 contains 18 residues. Trimming pared 3 bases from V and 1 base from J, leaving 17 bases between. Germline CDR1 SGHRS, CDR2 YFSETQ. CDR3 nucleotide sequence: TGCGCCAGCAGCTGGGGGATCGAAGGGGGATCTGGGGCCAACGTCCTGACTTTC. Amino acid sequence: CASSWGIEGGSGANVLTF.

This rearrangement joins TRBV27 to TRBJ1-5; D not resolved. This CDR3 region has 15 residues. Germline CDR1 reads MNHEY; CDR2 reads SMNVEV (reference sequence). Trimming cost V 6 bases and J 2 bases, with 14 bases left between them. The DNA for the CDR3 is TGTGCCAGCAGGCCCCGGGAGCGGGGCAATCAGCCCCAGCATTTT. It yields the protein CASRPRERGNQPQHF.

The genes are TRBV12-5 and TRBJ1-1; perhaps TRBD1 as D (6 bases). The CDR3 is 15 amino acids. The V and J ends lost 2 bases and 0 bases respectively, with 10 bases between them. In germline, CDR1 is LGHNT, CDR2 FRNRAP. CDR3 sequence (DNA): TGTGCTAGTGGTTTGCCCCAGGGGCTGAACACTGAAGCTTTCTTT. Translated: CASGLPQGLNTEAFF.

The chain has TRBV7-9 and TRBJ2-2; TRBD2 is a possible D gene (6 bases). Germline V gene sequence: CDR1 SEHNR, CDR2 FQNEAQ (reference sequence). The length of the CDR3 is 15 residues. Trimming cost V 8 bases and J 3 bases, with 16 bases left between them. CDR3 protein: CASETGTYDTGELFF. The DNA of the CDR3 is TGTGCCAGCGAGACCGGGACTTACGACACCGGGGAGCTGTTTTTT.

Concerning this clone itself: Distinct nucleotide sequences in the sample also encode this CDR3. The chain recombines TRBV15 with TRBJ2-7; TRBD1 aligns across 9 bases. The CDR3 extends over 14 amino acids. V shed 5 bases, J shed 7 bases, and the junction held 9 bases outside the gene matches. CDR1 and CDR2 from the germline V gene are LNHNV and YYDKDF (reference sequence). The CDR3 sequence is CATSPWTGEGEQYF. DNA for the CDR3: TGTGCCACCAGCCCTTGGACAGGGGAGGGTGAGCAGTACTTC.

This chain links TRBV19 with TRBJ2-3, with D unclear. CDR1 and CDR2 (germline): LNHDA, SQIVND (reference sequence). The CDR3 spans 14 residues. The germline V and J ends were trimmed by 2 bases and 4 bases, with 10 bases remaining between them. The CDR3 bases are TGTGCCAGTAGTATAAGTAGAGGCCCAGATACGCAGTATTTT. This gives the protein CASSISRGPDTQYF.

The rearrangement uses TRBV10-2 and TRBJ2-3; TRBD2 matches at 11 bases. This CDR3 has 15 amino acids. Germline V gene lookup returns CDR1 WSHSY and CDR2 SAAADI. The V and J ends lost 7 bases and 1 base, in that order; junction bases with no gene match: 4. The CDR3 is CASTPTSGGTDTQYF. The CDR3 DNA sequence: TGCGCCAGCACCCCGACTAGCGGGGGCACAGATACGCAGTATTTT.

The chain is built from TRBV29-1 and TRBJ2-7; 11 bases are a match to TRBD1. CDR1 SQVTM and CDR2 ANQGSEA come from the germline V gene. Trimming removed 7 bases from V and 2 bases from J; junction bases left unmatched: 1. The CDR3 contains 12 residues. The CDR3 sequence: CSGGQGAYEQYF. The DNA for the CDR3 is TGCAGCGGGGGACAGGGGGCCTACGAGCAGTACTTC.

This rearrangement joins TRBV7-2 to TRBJ2-7; 9 bases align to TRBD1. Trimming cost V 3 bases and J 3 bases; bases outside gene matches: 9. CDR3 size: 16 residues. Germline V gene data show CDR1 as SGHTA and CDR2 as FQGNSA. The CDR3 is CASSFRGTGQGYEQYF. Here the CDR3 DNA reads TGTGCCAGCAGCTTCCGCGGGACAGGGCAAGGCTACGAGCAGTACTTC.

The chain couples TRBV4-3 to TRBJ2-7, with 8 bases lining up with TRBD2. This CDR3 spans 16 amino acids. Germline-derived CDR1 and CDR2 are LGHNA and YSLEER. Trimming removed 4 bases from V and 5 bases from J; junction bases left unmatched: 13. CDR3 sequence reads: CASSLTRAGGYDEQYF. CDR3 bases: TGCGCCAGCAGCCTAACAAGGGCGGGAGGTTATGACGAGCAGTACTTC.

This sequence joins TRBV7-2 and TRBJ2-2, with TRBD1 as a possible D gene (6 bases). The CDR3 has 18 residues. The V gene lost 2 bases and the J gene lost 7 bases, with 23 bases spanning the gap. In germline, CDR1 is SGHTA, CDR2 FQGNSA. The CDR3 DNA reads as TGTGCCAGCAGCTTACAGACAGGTTTCAGGGGCTATGGCGGGGAGCTGTTTTTT. Translating it yields CASSLQTGFRGYGGELFF.

The CDR3 loop is CASSIGHVETDTQYF. The CDR3 region has the DNA TGTGCCAGTAGTATTGGTCACGTCGAGACAGATACGCAGTATTTT. V gene TRBV19 combines with J gene TRBJ2-3; D remains unclear. This CDR3 region has 15 residues. Germline V gives CDR1 LNHDA, CDR2 SQIVND (reference sequence). The V and J ends lost 3 bases and 3 bases respectively, with 13 bases between them.

In this sample, this clone turned up a few times. The chain couples TRBV19 to TRBJ2-6; TRBD1 matches 10 bases. Germline-derived CDR1 and CDR2 are LNHDA and SQIVND (reference sequence). After removal of 5 bases from V and 0 bases from J, the junction contained 4 bases not matched to a gene. The CDR3 runs to 17 residues. The chain's CDR3 is CASSPGTGDSGANVLTF. In DNA, the CDR3 is TGTGCCAGTAGTCCCGGGACAGGGGACTCTGGGGCCAACGTCCTGACTTTC.

The genes are TRBV5-4 and TRBJ2-5; TRBD1 matches at 7 bases. Germline loops: CDR1 SGHNT, CDR2 YYREEE (reference sequence). The CDR3 has 15 residues. The V segment lost 4 bases and the J segment 5 bases; nucleotides outside the gene matches: 11. CDR3 nucleotides: TGTGCCAGCAGCACGCCAGGGGGAAACAGGGAGACCCAGTACTTC. Translating it yields CASSTPGGNRETQYF.